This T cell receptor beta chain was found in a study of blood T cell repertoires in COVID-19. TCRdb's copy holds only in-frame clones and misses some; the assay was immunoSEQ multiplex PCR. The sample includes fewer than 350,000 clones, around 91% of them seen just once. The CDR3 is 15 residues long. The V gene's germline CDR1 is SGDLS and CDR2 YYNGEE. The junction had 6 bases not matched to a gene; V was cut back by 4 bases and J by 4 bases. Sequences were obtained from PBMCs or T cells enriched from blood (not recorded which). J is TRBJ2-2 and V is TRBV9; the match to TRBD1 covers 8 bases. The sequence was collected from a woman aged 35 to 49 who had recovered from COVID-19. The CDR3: CASSPHRGSTGELFF. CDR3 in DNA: TGTGCCAGCAGCCCCCACAGGGGGTCCACCGGGGAGCTGTTTTTT.